A single sample gave rise to the 7 T cell receptor beta chains below, sequenced in a study of cytomegalovirus exposure and HLA in healthy donors. PCR primers comprised 60 Vbeta and 13 Jbeta primers. Measured with immunoSEQ multiplex PCR; TCRdb has only the in-frame clones, and not every one. The sample has 200,000 to 250,000 clones, more than 75% seen once. Sequences were obtained from PBMCs. These receptors were taken from a middle-aged woman in good health and CMV-seropositive.

This clone has just one count. V gene TRBV5-1 combines with J gene TRBJ1-1, with 7 bases matching TRBD1. Trimming removed 4 bases from V and 1 base from J; junction bases left unmatched: 4. This CDR3 has 14 amino acids. Germline values: CDR1 SGHRS, CDR2 YFSETQ. CDR3 region: CASSRGQPNTEAFF. For the CDR3, the DNA is TGCGCCAGCAGCAGGGGACAGCCGAACACTGAAGCTTTCTTT.

The genes are TRBV5-1 and TRBJ1-1; D perhaps matches TRBD1 (6 bases). Trimming took off 4 bases at V and 1 base at J, with 17 bases between the two ends. This CDR3 spans 16 amino acids. In germline, CDR1 is SGHRS, CDR2 YFSETQ. CDR3 loop: CASSPHKGTQNTEAFF. CDR3 DNA: TGCGCCAGCAGCCCGCATAAAGGGACACAGAACACTGAAGCTTTCTTT.

The rearrangement uses TRBV25-1 and TRBJ1-1; D not certain. The CDR3 loop spans 14 amino acids. V shed 3 bases and J shed 2 bases, with 10 bases lying between them. Germline V gene sequence: CDR1 MGHDK, CDR2 SYGVNS. CDR3 sequence: CASSDYGTNTEAFF. In nucleotides, the CDR3 is TGTGCCAGCAGTGATTATGGCACCAACACTGAAGCTTTCTTT.

A remark on this clone: One junction end disagrees with the germline gene, perhaps due to a read error. J is TRBJ1-1 and V is TRBV7-9, with 7 positions matching TRBD1. The CDR3 is 14 residues long. The germline gives CDR1 SEHNR, CDR2 FQNEAQ (reference sequence). In DNA, the CDR3 is TGTTCCAGCAGCCTAGGGACAGCGAACACTGAAGCTTTCTTT. It encodes CSSSLGTANTEAFF.

The chain uses TRBV30 and TRBJ1-6, with D possibly matching TRBD1 (5 bases). CDR1 and CDR2 (germline): GTSNPN, SVGIG (reference sequence). Trimming left V 7 bases short and J 3 bases short, with 16 bases between. This CDR3 is 15 amino acids long. The CDR3 loop is CALKTLRGYNSPLHF. CDR3 sequence (DNA): TGTGCCTTGAAGACTTTAAGGGGCTATAATTCACCCCTCCACTTT.

The rearrangement links TRBV11-2 to TRBJ2-1, with 9 bases matching TRBD2. CDR3 size: 17 residues. The junction had 10 bases not matched to a gene; V was cut back by 0 bases and J by 7 bases. Germline assignment: CDR1 SGHAT and CDR2 FQNNGV. CDR3 region: CASSLDRAGGLENEQFF. CDR3 nucleotide sequence: TGTGCCAGCAGCTTAGATCGAGCGGGAGGTCTTGAGAATGAGCAGTTCTTC.

In this sample, this clone turned up once. V gene TRBV6-6 combines with J gene TRBJ2-1; possibly TRBD2 for D (5 bases). The ends were cut back, 7 bases at V and 10 bases at J, with 20 bases in the middle. Germline V lookup: CDR1 MNHNY, CDR2 SVGAGI (reference sequence). The CDR3 has 14 amino acids. The CDR3 is CASTSDGHSGEQFF. CDR3 bases: TGTGCCAGCACGAGTGATGGGCATTCGGGGGAGCAGTTCTTC.